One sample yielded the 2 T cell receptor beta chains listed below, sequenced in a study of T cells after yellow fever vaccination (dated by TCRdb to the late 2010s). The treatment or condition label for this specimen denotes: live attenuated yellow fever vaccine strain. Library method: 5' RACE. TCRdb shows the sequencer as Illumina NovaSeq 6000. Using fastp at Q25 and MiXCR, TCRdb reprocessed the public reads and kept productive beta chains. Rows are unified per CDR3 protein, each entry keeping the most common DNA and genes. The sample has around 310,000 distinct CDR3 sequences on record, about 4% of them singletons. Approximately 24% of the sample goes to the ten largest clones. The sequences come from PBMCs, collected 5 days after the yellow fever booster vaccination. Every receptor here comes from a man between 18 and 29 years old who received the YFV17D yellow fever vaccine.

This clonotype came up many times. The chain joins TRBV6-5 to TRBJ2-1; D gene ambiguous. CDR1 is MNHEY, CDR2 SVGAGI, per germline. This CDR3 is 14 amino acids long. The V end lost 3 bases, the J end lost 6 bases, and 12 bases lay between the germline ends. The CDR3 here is CASSYVGLTNEQFF. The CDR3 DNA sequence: TGTGCCAGCAGTTATGTCGGCCTCACCAATGAGCAGTTCTTC.

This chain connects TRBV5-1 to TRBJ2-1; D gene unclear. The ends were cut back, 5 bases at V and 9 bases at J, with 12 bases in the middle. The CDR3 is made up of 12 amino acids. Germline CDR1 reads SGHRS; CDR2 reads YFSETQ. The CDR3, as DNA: TGCGCCAGCAGTGGTCTACCCAGTGAGCAGTTCTTC. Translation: CASSGLPSEQFF. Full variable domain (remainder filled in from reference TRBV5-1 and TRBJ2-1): KAGVTQTPRYLIKTRGQQVTLSCSPISGHRSVSWYQQTPGQGLQFLFEYFSETQRNKGNFPGRFSGRQFSNSRSEMNVSTLELGDSALYLCASSGLPSEQFFGPGTRLTVL.